Reported below is one T cell receptor beta chain. Germline CDR1 PRHDT, CDR2 FYEKMQ (reference sequence). V shed 5 bases and J shed 6 bases, with 13 bases lying between them. This CDR3 comprises 13 residues. Measured with immunoSEQ multiplex PCR; TCRdb has only the in-frame clones, and not every one. The sample holds about 180,000 clones, 70% to 90% seen once. This record comes from a study of blood T cell repertoires in COVID-19. At the level of the study: Samples taken during acute and convalescent COVID-19 were collected in the United States, Italy and Spain. PBMCs, B-cell-depleted T cells, or T cells were the source of the cDNA or gDNA that made up the material.

Sequenced input: peripheral blood. The TCR was taken from a man aged 18 to 29 who had recovered from COVID-19. The V gene is TRBV13, the J gene TRBJ1-2; D not certain. The CDR3 is CASSERGGNGYTF. In nucleotides, the CDR3 is TGTGCCAGCAGCGAAAGAGGTGGTAATGGCTACACCTTC.